The clone carrying this TCR beta chain was picked up one time. Antigen specificity is unknown. The RNA input was roughly 0.45 to 1 ug, and it was reverse transcribed with random hexamers. Across 54 Vbeta and 13 Jbeta, TCR beta CDR3 was amplified with immunoSEQ multiplex PCR. MiXCR was run by TCRdb on the immunoSEQ multiplex PCR reads, yielding one entry per CDR3 protein. The data hold some 170,000 distinct CDR3 sequences, with 93% observed a single time. CD8+ and CD4+ T cells circulating in blood were sequenced for TCR beta. This sample stems from a study of CD8 T cells in Susac syndrome. Broader study findings: A relatively small number of individuals underwent TCR sequencing and HLA analysis.

This CDR3 has 14 residues. Trimming took 3 bases from V and 0 from J, leaving 8 bases between them. Germline assignment: CDR1 SNHLY and CDR2 FYNNEI. This clonotype originated in a human donor in good health. The chain links TRBV2 to TRBJ1-2; a weak D match, TRBD1 (5 bases). Sequencing was performed on CD4+ T cells from PBMCs. The DNA of the CDR3 is TGTGCCAGCAGTGATTTACAGGCTAACTATGGCTACACCTTC. This sequence encodes CASSDLQANYGYTF.